A selection of T cell receptor beta chains follows, all from one sample in a study of response to subunit inactivated influenza vaccine. MiXCR, run by TCRdb on the RT-PCR reads, gives a single entry per CDR3 protein. The table records 500,000 to 600,000 distinct CDR3 sequences, less than 15% of them present only once. The input for sequencing was PBMCs from blood, taken less than 13 days after vaccination. All receptors derive from a man aged 45-65 years who received an inactivated influenza vaccine. CDR3s include the opening cysteine and the closing phenylalanine or tryptophan. A D gene is named only where the DNA matches it firmly. Clone size is not always given. Where it is, it says once, few, many or a class for expanded clones.

D: -
V: TRBV7-9
J: TRBJ2-1
size: -
DNA: TGTGCCAGCAGCGCAAGGGATACGACTGAGCAGTTCTTC
CDR3: CASSARDTTEQFF

D: TRBD2
V: TRBV3-1
J: TRBJ2-7
size: few
DNA: TGTGCCACAGGGACCGTAGCGGGTCAGGTCTCCGAGCAGTACTTC
CDR3: CATGTVAGQVSEQYF

D: -
V: TRBV25-1
J: TRBJ2-5
size: few
DNA: TGTGCCAGCTCCCGAATGGAGACCCAGTACTTC
CDR3: CASSRMETQYF

D: TRBD2
V: TRBV3-1
J: TRBJ2-3
size: -
DNA: TGTGCCAGCAGCCATATAGCGGGGGGGCCGGCAGATACGCAGTATTTT
CDR3: CASSHIAGGPADTQYF

D: TRBD2
V: TRBV24-1
J: TRBJ2-1
size: few
DNA: TGTGCCACCAGTGATTTTGCTAGCGGAAGAGCTCATGAGCAGTTCTTC
CDR3: CATSDFASGRAHEQFF

D: TRBD2
V: TRBV20-1
J: TRBJ2-1
size: few
DNA: TGCAGTGCCGGGGGGGGACTTATCTCCTACAATGAGCAGTTCTTC
CDR3: CSAGGGLISYNEQFF

D: TRBD2
V: TRBV18
J: TRBJ2-1
size: -
DNA: TGTGCCAGCTCACCACCGAGTGCGGGGGGCAATGAGCAGTTCTTC
CDR3: CASSPPSAGGNEQFF

D: -
V: TRBV2
J: TRBJ2-1
size: few
DNA: TGTGCCAGCAGAGAACTAGGCCCCGGCTCCTACAATGAGCAGTTCTTC
CDR3: CASRELGPGSYNEQFF

D: TRBD2
V: TRBV5-1
J: TRBJ2-3
size: -
DNA: TGCGCCAGCAGCTTCGGGACTAGCGCCACAGATACGCAGTATTTT
CDR3: CASSFGTSATDTQYF

D: -
V: TRBV3-1
J: TRBJ2-6
size: -
DNA: TGTGCCAGCAGCCTCCCCTTTTCTGGGGCCAACGTCCTGACTTTC
CDR3: CASSLPFSGANVLTF

D: -
V: TRBV7-6
J: TRBJ2-1
size: few
DNA: TGTGCCAGCAGCTTAAGCCCGTACTCCTACAATGAGCAGTTCTTC
CDR3: CASSLSPYSYNEQFF

D: TRBD1
V: TRBV4-3
J: TRBJ2-7
size: few
DNA: TGCGCCAGCAGCCACCTATCCGGACAGGGGGCTCGAGAGCAGTACTTC
CDR3: CASSHLSGQGAREQYF

D: -
V: TRBV5-1
J: TRBJ2-2
size: many
DNA: TGCGCCAGCAGCTTGGAGGACAGCCGGAACACCGGGGAGCTGTTTTTT
CDR3: CASSLEDSRNTGELFF

D: TRBD2
V: TRBV7-8
J: TRBJ2-3
size: few
DNA: TGTGCCAGCAGCTTTAGGACTAGCGGTAGCACAGATACGCAGTATTTT
CDR3: CASSFRTSGSTDTQYF

D: -
V: TRBV5-1
J: TRBJ2-1
size: -
DNA: TGCGCCAGCAGCTTTCTAGCCACCGATGAGCAGTTCTTC
CDR3: CASSFLATDEQFF

D: TRBD1
V: TRBV7-9
J: TRBJ1-2
size: many
DNA: TGTGCCAGCACCGCAGCCGGTGCAGGGGGGACCTTC
CDR3: CASTAAGAGGTF

D: -
V: TRBV11-1
J: TRBJ1-5
size: -
DNA: TGTGCCAGCATGAAGGGTCTCGGGGACACCATCGACAATCAGCCCCAGCATTTT
CDR3: CASMKGLGDTIDNQPQHF

D: -
V: TRBV11-2
J: TRBJ1-2
size: -
DNA: TGTGCCAGCAGCTTAGGAGAATCAGATTGGTATGGCTACACCTTC
CDR3: CASSLGESDWYGYTF

D: -
V: TRBV5-1
J: TRBJ2-7
size: few
DNA: TGCGCCAGCAGCCCCAGGACTACCTACGAGCAGTACTTC
CDR3: CASSPRTTYEQYF

D: -
V: TRBV19
J: TRBJ1-2
size: few
DNA: TGTGCCAGTTGTAGAACCTCCGACTATGGCTACACCTTC
CDR3: CASCRTSDYGYTF

D: -
V: TRBV9
J: TRBJ2-7
size: -
DNA: TGTGCCAGCAGCGAGGGGGGGCGAAACGAGCAGTACTTC
CDR3: CASSEGGRNEQYF

D: -
V: TRBV5-1
J: TRBJ1-1
size: -
DNA: TGCGCCAGCAGCTTTCGCGGACAGCAGAACACTGAAGCTTTCTTT
CDR3: CASSFRGQQNTEAFF

D: -
V: TRBV20-1
J: TRBJ1-5
size: -
DNA: TGCAGTAGACAGCGCTCTAGCAATCAGCCCCAGCATTTT
CDR3: CSRQRSSNQPQHF

D: TRBD2
V: TRBV6-2/TRBV6-3
J: TRBJ2-1
size: -
DNA: TGTGCCAGCAGTTACGCGGGGGGTTACAATGAGCAGTTCTTC
CDR3: CASSYAGGYNEQFF

D: -
V: TRBV10-3
J: TRBJ1-4
size: many
DNA: TGTGCCATCAGTGAGTTCAGAGGACGGGGAACTAATGAAAAACTGTTTTTT
CDR3: CAISEFRGRGTNEKLFF

D: -
V: TRBV20-1
J: TRBJ1-1
size: many
DNA: TGCAGTGCTGGAAGTGCTCTATCGGACACTGAAGCTTTCTTT
CDR3: CSAGSALSDTEAFF

D: TRBD1
V: TRBV3-1
J: TRBJ1-2
size: few
DNA: TGTGCCAGCAGCCGACCGGGACAGGGGGCGCTGGGCTACACCTTC
CDR3: CASSRPGQGALGYTF

D: -
V: TRBV18
J: TRBJ2-4
size: -
DNA: TGTGCCAGCTCACCACCTTCGGGACTAGCCAAAAACATTCAGTACTTC
CDR3: CASSPPSGLAKNIQYF

D: -
V: TRBV25-1
J: TRBJ2-1
size: -
DNA: TGTGCCAGCAGAGGACTCCCGAAGGGGAGTTACAATGAGCAGTTCTTC
CDR3: CASRGLPKGSYNEQFF

D: -
V: TRBV7-2
J: TRBJ2-7
size: -
DNA: TGTGCCAGCAGGGTTAGGGACGGAGTCTACGAGCAGTACTTC
CDR3: CASRVRDGVYEQYF

D: -
V: TRBV7-9
J: TRBJ2-1
size: few
DNA: TGTGCCAGCAGCTTAGTCTCGGGGTATAATGAGCAGTTCTTC
CDR3: CASSLVSGYNEQFF

D: TRBD1
V: TRBV4-2
J: TRBJ1-6
size: few
DNA: TGTGCCAGCAGCCAAGATAGGGGGACAGGGGGCGAATCCCTCCACTTT
CDR3: CASSQDRGTGGESLHF

D: -
V: TRBV6-1
J: TRBJ2-3
size: few
DNA: TGTGCCAGCAGTGAAGGCGGGGGCCCCACAGATACGCAGTATTTT
CDR3: CASSEGGGPTDTQYF

D: TRBD1
V: TRBV30
J: TRBJ2-7
size: -
DNA: TGTGCCTGGAGTTTCGACAGGGGTGACGAGCAGTACTTC
CDR3: CAWSFDRGDEQYF

D: -
V: TRBV4-2
J: TRBJ2-1
size: -
DNA: TGTGCCAGCAGCCTCCCCGAGACGCAGGGTTCGTACAATGAGCAGTTCTTC
CDR3: CASSLPETQGSYNEQFF

D: -
V: TRBV7-3
J: TRBJ2-5
size: -
DNA: TGTGCCAGCAGCTTCTCGGGACATTTAGAGACCCAGTACTTC
CDR3: CASSFSGHLETQYF

D: -
V: TRBV7-2
J: TRBJ2-3
size: -
DNA: TGTGCCAGCAGTCGCTATGGTAGCGGTTCGGATACGCAGTATTTT
CDR3: CASSRYGSGSDTQYF

D: -
V: TRBV9
J: TRBJ2-7
size: -
DNA: TGTGCCAGCAGCGTATTCGGGGACACCCACGAGCAGTACTTC
CDR3: CASSVFGDTHEQYF

D: TRBD2
V: TRBV4-2
J: TRBJ2-5
size: -
DNA: TGTGCCAGCAGCCAAGATCACGGGAGGGCCGGAGAGACCCAGTACTTC
CDR3: CASSQDHGRAGETQYF

D: -
V: TRBV10-3
J: TRBJ1-2
size: few
DNA: TGTGCCATCAGTGATTGGCAGGGAGATGGCTACACCTTC
CDR3: CAISDWQGDGYTF

D: -
V: TRBV18
J: TRBJ1-1
size: many
DNA: TGTGCCAGCTTTCCGAGTACCGGGACGCTCACTGAAGCTTTCTTT
CDR3: CASFPSTGTLTEAFF

D: -
V: TRBV14
J: TRBJ2-7
size: many
DNA: TGTGCCAGCAGCAAAAAGGGGATGGTGGGCGAGCAGTACTTC
CDR3: CASSKKGMVGEQYF

D: -
V: TRBV27
J: TRBJ2-3
size: -
DNA: TGTGCCAGCAGTTCCCTCGATGGGCCCTCGGATACGCAGTATTTT
CDR3: CASSSLDGPSDTQYF

D: -
V: TRBV5-1
J: TRBJ1-1
size: many
DNA: TGCGCCAGCAGCTTGGATCACAGTAGTGCCACTGAAGCTTTCTTT
CDR3: CASSLDHSSATEAFF

D: -
V: TRBV7-8
J: TRBJ2-1
size: few
DNA: TGTGCCAGCAGCACACAACACGGGGGCGGGAGATCTTACAATGAGCAGTTCTTC
CDR3: CASSTQHGGGRSYNEQFF

D: TRBD2
V: TRBV11-2
J: TRBJ2-1
size: -
DNA: TGTGCCAGCAGCTTAGGGTCCCCTACTAGCGGGAGGGCAAGTGAGCAGTTCTTC
CDR3: CASSLGSPTSGRASEQFF

D: TRBD1
V: TRBV29-1
J: TRBJ1-2
size: -
DNA: TGCAGCGTTAAGGGACAGGGCATAAGTAGGGAGGGCTACACCTTC
CDR3: CSVKGQGISREGYTF

D: -
V: TRBV9
J: TRBJ2-2
size: -
DNA: TGTGCCAGCAGCGTAGTCCAGGGGGGCACCGGGGAGCTGTTTTTT
CDR3: CASSVVQGGTGELFF

D: -
V: TRBV12-5
J: TRBJ2-1
size: few
DNA: TGTGCTAGTGGTCCAAGTCTAGGCAAGCATGAGCAGTTCTTC
CDR3: CASGPSLGKHEQFF

D: -
V: TRBV12-3/TRBV12-4
J: TRBJ2-2
size: -
DNA: TGTGCCAGCAGTTTATGGGGATCGGACACCGGGGAGCTGTTTTTT
CDR3: CASSLWGSDTGELFF

D: -
V: TRBV5-3
J: TRBJ2-2
size: -
DNA: TGTGCCAGAAAATTGGGCACCGGGGAGCTGTTTTTT
CDR3: CARKLGTGELFF

D: -
V: TRBV28
J: TRBJ2-5
size: few
DNA: TGTGCCAGCAGTCCCACATCGTCTTCCGGACAAGAGACCCAGTACTTC
CDR3: CASSPTSSSGQETQYF

D: -
V: TRBV28
J: TRBJ1-2
size: few
DNA: TGTGCCAGCAGTTTATTGTGGTTGGACCTTGCAGAGGGTGGCTACACCTTC
CDR3: CASSLLWLDLAEGGYTF

D: -
V: TRBV2
J: TRBJ2-1
size: few
DNA: TGTGCCAGCAGCCCCGAGGACAATGAGCAGTTCTTC
CDR3: CASSPEDNEQFF

D: -
V: TRBV2
J: TRBJ2-1
size: -
DNA: TGTGCCGGAAAAGCATCCTACAATGAGCAGTTCTTC
CDR3: CAGKASYNEQFF